What follows are 10 T cell receptor beta chains derived from one specimen sequenced in a study of blood T cell repertoires in COVID-19. Using immunoSEQ multiplex PCR, the repertoire was profiled, and TCRdb retains in-frame clones only, with some absent. Altogether some 240,000 clones are present, approximately 86% being singletons, with the ten largest covering roughly 3.1%. The sequencing sample was made of PBMCs or T cells enriched from blood (not recorded which). Receptors were obtained from a woman aged 40 to 50 with acute COVID-19.

This clone was seen a few times. This chain joins TRBV19 and TRBJ1-1; 9 bases are a match to TRBD1. Per the germline V gene, CDR1 is LNHDA and CDR2 is SQIVND (reference sequence). The V and J ends lost 6 bases and 3 bases, in that order; junction bases with no gene match: 2. CDR3 length: 13 residues. Written as DNA, the CDR3 is TGTGCCAGTAGGGGACAGGGCTACACTGAAGCTTTCTTT. Its protein is CASRGQGYTEAFF. Variable domain in full (rest from reference TRBV19 and TRBJ1-1): DGGITQSPKYLFRKEGQNVTLSCEQNLNHDAMYWYRQDPGQGLRLIYYSQIVNDFQKGDIAEGYSVSREKKESFPLTVTSAQKNPTAFYLCASRGQGYTEAFFGQGTRLTVV.

This chain joins TRBV25-1 and TRBJ2-2; no firm D call. Germline V lookup: CDR1 MGHDK, CDR2 SYGVNS. This CDR3 is 13 amino acids long. The V gene lost 5 bases and the J gene lost 9 bases, with 13 bases spanning the gap. DNA for the CDR3: TGTGCCAGCAGTCGCCAGGAAGACCGGGAGCTGTTTTTT. This sequence encodes CASSRQEDRELFF. The whole variable domain, remainder taken from reference TRBV25-1 and TRBJ2-2, is EADIYQTPRYLVIGTGKKITLECSQTMGHDKMYWYQQDPGMELHLIHYSYGVNSTEKGDLSSESTVSRIRTEHFPLTLESARPSHTSQYLCASSRQEDRELFFGEGSRLTVL.

V usage is TRBV7-3 and J usage is TRBJ2-2; D is ambiguous. The V and J ends lost 3 bases and 0 bases respectively, with 11 bases between them. The CDR3 totals 16 residues. CDR1 is SGHTA and CDR2 is FQGTGA in the germline V gene. The CDR3 coding sequence is TGTGCCAGCAGCTTGTTCGGCGGAACGAACACCGGGGAGCTGTTTTTT. Protein product: CASSLFGGTNTGELFF.

The chain combines TRBV7-3 with TRBJ2-3, with 10 nucleotides matching TRBD2. Trimming removed 2 bases from V and 4 bases from J; junction bases left unmatched: 3. The CDR3 runs to 15 residues. Germline V gene data show CDR1 as SGHTA and CDR2 as FQGTGA. CDR3 sequence: CASSLGTSEADTQYF. The CDR3 bases are TGTGCCAGCAGCTTAGGGACTAGCGAGGCAGATACGCAGTATTTT.

The chain is built from TRBV10-3 and TRBJ2-1, with 11 bases matching TRBD2. J was trimmed by 8 bases and V by 6 bases; bases with no gene match: 3. CDR1 is ENHRY, CDR2 SYGVKD, per germline. CDR3 length equals 13 residues. CDR3 sequence: CAIRVLAGDEQFF. CDR3 in DNA: TGTGCCATCAGGGTACTAGCGGGAGATGAGCAGTTCTTC.

The chain joins TRBV4-2 to TRBJ2-5; 12 positions agree with TRBD2. Germline-derived CDR1 and CDR2 are LGHNA and YNFKEQ. After removal of 3 bases from V and 2 bases from J, the junction contained 1 base not matched to a gene. The CDR3 contains 15 residues. CDR3 protein: CASSQLAGGQETQYF. DNA of the CDR3: TGTGCCAGCAGCCAGCTAGCGGGAGGGCAAGAGACCCAGTACTTC.

This clone was seen repeatedly, ten times or more. The rearrangement uses TRBV11-2 and TRBJ2-5; 9 nucleotides align to TRBD2. The V gene's germline CDR1 is SGHAT and CDR2 FQNNGV. CDR3 length: 15 residues. The V gene end was trimmed by 6 bases and the J gene end by 3 bases; junction bases not matched to a gene: 8. CDR3 protein: CASRMIAGVKETQYF. CDR3 in DNA: TGTGCCAGCAGAATGATAGCGGGAGTTAAAGAGACCCAGTACTTC.

This sequence joins TRBV24-1 and TRBJ2-5, with unresolved D. The CDR3 spans 14 residues. V dropped 0 bases and J dropped 2 bases, with 6 bases sitting between them. Germline loops: CDR1 KGHDR, CDR2 SFDVKD. This chain's CDR3 is CATSDLDTQETQYF. CDR3 coding DNA: TGTGCCACCAGTGATTTGGATACACAAGAGACCCAGTACTTC.

This clone turned up a few times. The chain employs TRBV9 and TRBJ1-5; weak D call: TRBD1 (5 bases). With 4 bases removed from V and 6 bases from J, the gap between germline ends came to 14 bases. This CDR3 is 14 amino acids long. Per the germline V gene, CDR1 is SGDLS and CDR2 is YYNGEE. The CDR3: CASSLGQGGQPQHF. The DNA for the CDR3 is TGTGCCAGCAGCCTTGGGCAGGGCGGTCAGCCCCAGCATTTT.

This chain links TRBV6-1 with TRBJ2-7; TRBD2 matches 11 bases. Unmatched junction bases numbered 13, after V lost 3 bases and J lost 3 bases. CDR3 size: 18 residues. The germline V gene encodes CDR1 MNHNS and CDR2 SASEGT. The CDR3 sequence is CASSERLAGGGRNYEQYF. For the CDR3, the DNA is TGTGCCAGCAGTGAGCGGCTAGCGGGAGGAGGAAGGAACTACGAGCAGTACTTC.